This is a list of T cell receptor beta chains from one sample in a study of early T cells in non-severe SARS-CoV-2 infection. From the 5' RACE reads, TCRdb called clonotypes with MiXCR, one entry per CDR3 protein. The data show about 77,000 distinct CDR3 sequences, roughly a sixth seen once. Sequenced input: whole blood. All receptors derive from an adult who was a healthcare worker with PCR-confirmed SARS-CoV-2 infection or an uninfected control (not recorded which). Each CDR3 is given without its conserved first and last residue. D genes are given only for firm matches.

v_call | d_call | cdr3_aa
TRBV2 | - | ASKNSYTQY
TRBV18 | TRBD1 | ASSPGTDNYGYT
TRBV5-1 | - | ASRRGQTSNLKNTGELF
TRBV18 | - | ASSPSGRTEAF
TRBV15 | TRBD1 | ATSRDRGSTEAF
TRBV30 | - | AWIQGKTEAF
TRBV12-3/TRBV12-4 | - | ASSSNGLGGF
TRBV29-1 | - | SVERDVETQY
TRBV20-1 | - | SAQRLAKNIQY
TRBV12-3/TRBV12-4 | - | ASSLWKDTEAF
TRBV5-1 | TRBD2 | ASSLEGASGVSYEQY
TRBV20-1 | TRBD1 | SASDPQTGKRNGYT
TRBV30 | - | AWSVRAGSTDTQY
TRBV10-3 | TRBD1 | AIHGQGGGNEQF
TRBV25-1 | - | ASSRAKEQF
TRBV20-1 | - | SATGGTSSYNEQF
TRBV7-2 | - | ASSFSPDTSTDTQY
TRBV29-1 | TRBD2 | SVGGLATGELF
TRBV11-3 | - | ASSHPERSNEQF
TRBV28 | TRBD1 | ASSSPRRDRGPRNEQY
TRBV7-8 | - | ASSPWIWRSDSYEQY
TRBV7-3 | - | ASSLLPAGGSYNEQF
TRBV6-5 | - | ASSSEQGKAF
TRBV11-2 | - | ASSLEEEGFSGANVLT
TRBV20-1 | TRBD2 | SASAGGRDTQY
TRBV7-3 | TRBD2 | ASSLGSGSYEQY
TRBV24-1 | - | ATGALGDTQY
TRBV5-1 | - | TSSLSDAYEQY